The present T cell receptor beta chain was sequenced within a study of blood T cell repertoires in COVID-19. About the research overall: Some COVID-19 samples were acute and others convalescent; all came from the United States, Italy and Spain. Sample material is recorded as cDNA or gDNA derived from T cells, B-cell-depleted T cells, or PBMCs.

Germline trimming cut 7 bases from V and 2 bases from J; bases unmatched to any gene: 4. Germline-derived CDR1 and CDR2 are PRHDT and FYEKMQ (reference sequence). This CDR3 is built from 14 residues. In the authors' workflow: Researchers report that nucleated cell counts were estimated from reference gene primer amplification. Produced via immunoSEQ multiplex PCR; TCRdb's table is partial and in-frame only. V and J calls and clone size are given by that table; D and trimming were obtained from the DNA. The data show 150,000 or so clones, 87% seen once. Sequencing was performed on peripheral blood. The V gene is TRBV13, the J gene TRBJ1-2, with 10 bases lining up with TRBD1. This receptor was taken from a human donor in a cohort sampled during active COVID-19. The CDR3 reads CASTGDRGNYGYTF. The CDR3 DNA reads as TGTGCCAGCACCGGGGACAGGGGAAACTATGGCTACACCTTC. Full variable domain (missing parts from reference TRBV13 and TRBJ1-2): AAGVIQSPRHLIKEKRETATLKCYPIPRHDTVYWYQQGPGQDPQFLISFYEKMQSDKGSIPDRFSAQQFSDYHSELNMSSLELGDSALYFCASTGDRGNYGYTFGSGTRLTVV.